This TCR beta chain was identified during a study of cytomegalovirus exposure and HLA in healthy donors. The CDR3 spans 14 residues. Germline V gene lookup returns CDR1 SQVTM and CDR2 ANQGSEA. Deletions cut 2 bases from V and 6 bases from J, with 17 bases between. Remarks on this clone: What it recognizes is unknown.

Among the 120 subjects of the validation cohort, separate from the roughly 700-subject first cohort, were the donors. Sequenced by immunoSEQ multiplex PCR; TCRdb stores in-frame clones only, minus some. The repertoire has about 190,000 clones, approximately 84% of them found once; the top ten carry around 6.7%. General study points: Published work reported that the classifier diagnosed cytomegalovirus status with high specificity and sensitivity.

The gene calls are TRBV29-1 and TRBJ2-7; D is uncertain. The origin of this receptor is a man between 18 and 35 years old in good health and CMV-seropositive. Specimen: PBMCs. DNA for the CDR3: TGCAGCGTTGAACTTCCCCCCGTGGCAAGCGAGCAGTACTTC. Translated, it gives CSVELPPVASEQYF.